This T cell receptor beta chain was profiled in a study of beta chain features in type 1 diabetes. Each of the CD4+ naive, central memory, regulatory and stem cell-like memory populations was sorted via CD45RO/CCR7/CD25/CD127/CD95/CD27. Expressed TCRB transcripts were sequenced because the isolated RNA had all been reverse transcribed beforehand. TCRdb keeps only in-frame clones here, not all; method: immunoSEQ multiplex PCR. The sample comprises 680,000 or so clones, 15% to 19% of which are singletons, and about 0.086% rests with the top ten. This CDR3 contains 16 residues. CDR1 and CDR2 from the germline V gene are SGHRS and YFSETQ. Trimming cost V 0 bases and J 2 bases, with 12 bases left between them. About this clone itself: Its antigen is not known.

Regarding the study as a whole: Among patients with Type 1 diabetes, TCRB CDR3s were moderately but significantly shorter in every one of the four CD4+ subsets. When cDNA is sequenced, cells with high TCR expression could be over-represented.

Source material: naive CD4+ T cells from blood. This rearrangement joins TRBV5-1 to TRBJ2-1; D might be TRBD2 (7 bases). The receptor's source is a man aged 18 to 30 in good health. CDR3 sequence: CASSLGRGATYNEQFF. The CDR3 DNA is TGCGCCAGCAGCTTGGGACGGGGGGCCACCTACAATGAGCAGTTCTTC.